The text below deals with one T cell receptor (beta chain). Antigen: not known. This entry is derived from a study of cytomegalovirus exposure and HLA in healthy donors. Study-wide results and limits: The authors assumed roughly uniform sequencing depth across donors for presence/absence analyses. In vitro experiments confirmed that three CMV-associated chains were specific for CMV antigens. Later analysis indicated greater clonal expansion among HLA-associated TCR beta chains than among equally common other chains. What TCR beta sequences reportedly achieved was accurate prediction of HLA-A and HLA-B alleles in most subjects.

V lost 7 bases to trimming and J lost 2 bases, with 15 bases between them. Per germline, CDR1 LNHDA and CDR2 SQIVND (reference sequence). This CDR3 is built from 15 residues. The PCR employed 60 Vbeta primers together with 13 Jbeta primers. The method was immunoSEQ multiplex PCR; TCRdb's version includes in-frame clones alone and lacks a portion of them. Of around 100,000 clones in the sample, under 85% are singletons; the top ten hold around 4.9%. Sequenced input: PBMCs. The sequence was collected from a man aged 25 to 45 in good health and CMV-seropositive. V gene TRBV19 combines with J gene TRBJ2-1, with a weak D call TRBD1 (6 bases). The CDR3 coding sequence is TGTGCCAGTACGCGAGGGACACAGACCTACAATGAGCAGTTCTTC. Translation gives CASTRGTQTYNEQFF.